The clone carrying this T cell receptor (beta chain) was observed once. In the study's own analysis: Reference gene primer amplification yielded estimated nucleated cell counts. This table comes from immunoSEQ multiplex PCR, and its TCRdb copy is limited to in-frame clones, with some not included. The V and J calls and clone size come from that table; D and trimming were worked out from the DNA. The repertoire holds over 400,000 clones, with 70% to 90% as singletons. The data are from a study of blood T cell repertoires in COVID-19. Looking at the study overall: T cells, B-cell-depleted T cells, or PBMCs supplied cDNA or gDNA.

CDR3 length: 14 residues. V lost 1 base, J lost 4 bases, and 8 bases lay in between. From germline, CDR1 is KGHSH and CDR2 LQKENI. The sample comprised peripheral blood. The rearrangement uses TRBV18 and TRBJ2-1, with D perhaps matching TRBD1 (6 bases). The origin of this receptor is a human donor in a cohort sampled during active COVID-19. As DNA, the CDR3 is TGTGCCAGCTCACCACGACAGGAGTACAATGAGCAGTTCTTC. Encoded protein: CASSPRQEYNEQFF.